This passage covers 9 T cell receptor beta chains from one sample sequenced in a study of human T cells and chemical hapten exposure. Using its own MiXCR run on the RACE reads, TCRdb lists one record per CDR3 protein. The repertoire holds approximately 350,000 distinct CDR3 sequences, with over 6% as singletons. Time point: patch test 2, 6 weeks after DPC sensitization. Specified treatment: therapeutic diphenylcyclopropenone sensitization with weekly scalp DPC. The material sequenced was whole blood, taken in connection with sensitization to the hapten diphenylcyclopropenone (DPC). The receptors were gathered from a woman between 18 and 29 years old with alopecia areata. Some clones in this sample may be carry-over from other donors' samples.

The chain uses TRBV6-2 or TRBV6-3 and TRBJ2-5; 7 bases line up with TRBD1. The germline V gene encodes CDR1 MNHEY and CDR2 SVGEGT. The CDR3 length is 16 residues. The ends lost 4 bases at V and 2 bases at J; junction bases unmatched: 10. The CDR3 nucleotides are TGTGCCAGCAGTTCGAGACAGGGCACTGATCAAGAGACCCAGTACTTC. Its translation is CASSSRQGTDQETQYF.

In its sample, this clonotype was seen many times. V is TRBV12-3 or TRBV12-4 and J is TRBJ1-5; D remains ambiguous. The CDR3 has 13 residues. The V and J ends lost 1 base and 6 bases respectively, with 7 bases between them. CDR3 sequence reads: CASSLGVGQPQHF. The CDR3 DNA follows: TGTGCCAGCAGTTTAGGTGTGGGTCAGCCCCAGCATTTT.

This clonotype has ten or more counts. The J gene is TRBJ1-6, the V gene TRBV12-3 or TRBV12-4; D is undetermined. V dropped 3 bases and J dropped 8 bases, with 11 bases sitting between them. The CDR3 sequence is 14 residues long. The CDR3 nucleotides are TGTGCCAGCAGTTTGCAACCTGGTGATTCACCCCTCCACTTT. Protein product: CASSLQPGDSPLHF.

The table lists this clonotype with a few counts. This sequence joins TRBV7-9 and TRBJ2-5; 7 bases are a match to TRBD1. In germline, CDR1 is SEHNR, CDR2 FQNEAQ (reference sequence). Losses at the gene ends were 5 bases for V and 1 base for J; bases not matched to a gene: 4. The length of the CDR3 is 14 residues. In DNA, the CDR3 is TGTGCCAGCAGCGACGGGACAGCCCAAGAGACCCAGTACTTC. It yields the protein CASSDGTAQETQYF.

The chain is built from TRBV5-1 and TRBJ1-6; D might be TRBD1 (6 bases). V dropped 0 bases and J dropped 3 bases, with 16 bases sitting between them. From germline, CDR1 is SGHRS and CDR2 YFSETQ. The CDR3 is made up of 18 amino acids. For the CDR3, the DNA is TGCGCCAGCAGCTTGGAAGTGGACAGCTACGGCTATAATTCACCCCTCCACTTT. Its translation is CASSLEVDSYGYNSPLHF.

This clonotype was observed many times. The rearrangement links TRBV27 to TRBJ1-4; D is perhaps TRBD1 (5 bases). With 6 bases removed from V and 8 bases from J, the gap between germline ends came to 16 bases. The CDR3 loop spans 14 amino acids. Per the germline V gene, CDR1 is MNHEY and CDR2 is SMNVEV (reference sequence). CDR3 DNA: TGTGCCAGCAGCCCGGAGGGGCTGGGGGAAAAACTGTTTTTT. Its protein product is CASSPEGLGEKLFF.

DNA of the CDR3: TGTGCCAGCAGCTCCAAGGGAGGACTAGCGGTAGAGACCCAGTACTTC. Translation: CASSSKGGLAVETQYF. This chain uses TRBV7-9 with TRBJ2-5, with TRBD2 identical over 10 bases. Germline assignment: CDR1 SEHNR and CDR2 FQNEAQ (reference sequence). J was trimmed by 4 bases and V by 4 bases; bases with no gene match: 9. The CDR3 is 16 residues long.

This clonotype was seen repeatedly, ten times or more. V is TRBV12-3 or TRBV12-4 and J is TRBJ1-5; 7 bases line up with TRBD1. J was trimmed by 0 bases and V by 4 bases; bases with no gene match: 3. The CDR3 has 15 amino acids. As DNA, the CDR3 is TGTGCCAGCAGTTCCGGGACAGATAGCAATCAGCCCCAGCATTTT. It is translated as CASSSGTDSNQPQHF.

This clonotype was seen at least ten times. This rearrangement joins TRBV18 to TRBJ1-4; D perhaps matches TRBD1 (5 bases). There are 15 residues in the CDR3. The germline V gene encodes CDR1 KGHSH and CDR2 LQKENI. Trimming removed 3 bases from V and 5 bases from J, with 13 bases in between. CDR3 amino acids: CASSPSMGENEKLFF. The DNA for the CDR3 is TGTGCCAGCTCACCCAGCATGGGGGAGAATGAAAAACTGTTTTTT.